This TCR beta chain was retrieved from a study of PD-1 blockade in classical Hodgkin lymphoma. Whole-study findings and limits: In newly diagnosed patients, baseline TCR diversity was reportedly below that of healthy donors. By cycle point C4D1, TCR diversity had risen significantly in CD4+ cells (but not CD8+ cells). Exclusion applied to patients who initiated nivolumab less than 1 year following ASCT.

Sequenced by immunoSEQ multiplex PCR; TCRdb stores in-frame clones only, minus some. The data contain around 66,000 clones, more than 80% of them singletons. Relapse after autologous stem cell transplantation occurred in every patient, and brentuximab vedotin exposure varied. The best responses consisted of complete response, partial response or progressive disease. The CDR3 spans 17 residues. With V trimmed by 4 bases and J by 9 bases, 16 bases remained unmatched. The V gene's germline CDR1 is SGHRS and CDR2 YFSETQ. As for this clone: The antigen is undetermined.

The sample was peripheral blood mononuclear cells (PBMCs), taken at baseline. The TCR comes from a human donor with classical Hodgkin lymphoma. The J gene is TRBJ2-3, the V gene TRBV5-1, with 11 bases aligning to TRBD2. In DNA, the CDR3 is TGCGCCAGCAGCCAGGGGACTAGCGGTACAATCGAGGGAACGCAGTATTTT. Amino acid sequence: CASSQGTSGTIEGTQYF.